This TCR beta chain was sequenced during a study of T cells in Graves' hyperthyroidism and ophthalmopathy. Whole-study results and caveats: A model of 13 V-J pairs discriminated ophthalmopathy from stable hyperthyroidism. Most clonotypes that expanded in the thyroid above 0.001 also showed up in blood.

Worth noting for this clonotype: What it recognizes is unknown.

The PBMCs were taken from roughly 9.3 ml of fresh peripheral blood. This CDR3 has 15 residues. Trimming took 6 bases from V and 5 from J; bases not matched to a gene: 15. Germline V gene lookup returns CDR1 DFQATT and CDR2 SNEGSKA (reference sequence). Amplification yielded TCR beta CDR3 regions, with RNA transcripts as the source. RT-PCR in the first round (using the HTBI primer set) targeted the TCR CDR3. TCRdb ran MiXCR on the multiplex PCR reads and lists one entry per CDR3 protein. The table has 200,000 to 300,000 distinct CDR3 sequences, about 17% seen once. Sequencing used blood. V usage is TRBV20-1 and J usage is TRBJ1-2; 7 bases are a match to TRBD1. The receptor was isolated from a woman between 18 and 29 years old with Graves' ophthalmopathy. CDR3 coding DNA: TGCAGTGCCCCCCTCCCCGGGACAGACAAGTATGGCTACACCTTC. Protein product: CSAPLPGTDKYGYTF.